This TCR beta chain was recorded in a study of blood T cell repertoires in COVID-19. In the study overall: The cDNA or gDNA used as material had been derived from T cells, B-cell-depleted T cells, or PBMCs.

This CDR3 contains 14 residues. CDR1 is MDHEN, CDR2 SYDVKM, per germline. V lost 3 bases to trimming and J lost 4 bases, with 12 bases between them. Methods used by the authors: Amplification of reference gene primers was used by the study to estimate nucleated cell counts. Sequencing used immunoSEQ multiplex PCR; TCRdb keeps in-frame clones, though not all of them. From that table come the V and J calls and clone size; the DNA was used to work out D and trimming. The sample includes some 160,000 clones, about 86% of them seen just once. The clonotype originates from a woman aged 70 to 79 who had recovered from COVID-19. The sequenced material came from peripheral blood. V gene TRBV28 combines with J gene TRBJ1-2; TRBD1 might be the D (6 bases). This CDR3 reads CASSFRTAVYGYTF. The CDR3 bases are TGTGCCAGCAGTTTCCGGACAGCGGTCTATGGCTACACCTTC.